Presented here are 22 T cell receptor beta chains from one specimen sequenced in a study of T cells after yellow fever vaccination. TCRdb re-called the 5' RACE reads with MiXCR, one entry per CDR3 protein. The table has more than 200,000 distinct CDR3 sequences, roughly 3.5% seen once. This sample comprised PBMCs, obtained 15 days after the yellow fever booster vaccination. These receptors all come from a man between 18 and 29 years old who received the YFV17D yellow fever vaccine.

This clonotype occurred many times. The V gene is TRBV19, the J gene TRBJ2-3; tentative D call: TRBD1 (6 bases). Trimming pared 6 bases from V and 6 bases from J, leaving 16 bases between. Germline values: CDR1 LNHDA, CDR2 SQIVND (reference sequence). The CDR3 consists of 14 residues. For the CDR3, the DNA is TGTGCCAGTAGGACGACAGGAGGTTTTGATACGCAGTATTTT. It translates to CASRTTGGFDTQYF.

This clonotype has at least ten counts. The genes are TRBV7-9 and TRBJ2-2, with D tentatively TRBD2 (5 bases). The V gene lost 5 bases and the J gene lost 3 bases, with 13 bases spanning the gap. This CDR3 has 15 residues. The germline gives CDR1 SEHNR, CDR2 FQNEAQ (reference sequence). The CDR3: CASSPVEADTGELFF. CDR3 bases: TGTGCCAGCAGCCCGGTGGAGGCGGACACCGGGGAGCTGTTTTTT.

This clonotype was counted many times. V is TRBV15 and J is TRBJ2-7; D ambiguous. Per germline, CDR1 LNHNV and CDR2 YYDKDF (reference sequence). The ends were cut back, 4 bases at V and 1 base at J, with 14 bases in the middle. This CDR3 contains 15 residues. The chain's CDR3 is CATSIDLAVSYEQYF. DNA of the CDR3: TGTGCCACCAGCATCGACCTCGCCGTTTCCTACGAGCAGTACTTC.

The table lists this clonotype with many counts. The rearrangement joins TRBV12-3 or TRBV12-4 to TRBJ2-1, with TRBD2 matching over 7 bases. V shed 6 bases, J shed 4 bases, and the junction held 3 bases outside the gene matches. This CDR3 comprises 13 residues. The CDR3 bases are TGTGCCAGCAGCTGGGAGGGTTACAATGAGCAGTTCTTC. It encodes CASSWEGYNEQFF.

This clonotype has at least ten counts. The rearrangement uses TRBV15 and TRBJ1-2; 9 bases fit TRBD1. The V gene's germline CDR1 is LNHNV and CDR2 YYDKDF (reference sequence). The CDR3 is 15 amino acids. V trimming: 0 bases; J trimming: 6 bases; junction bases outside the gene matches: 5. The CDR3 spells CATSRERWTGDGYTF. The CDR3 bases are TGTGCCACCAGCAGAGAGAGGTGGACAGGGGATGGCTACACCTTC.

This clonotype appeared many times. The gene calls are TRBV19 and TRBJ2-7, with 7 bases fitting TRBD1. CDR1 is LNHDA, CDR2 SQIVND, per germline (reference sequence). The CDR3 contains 13 residues. J lost 3 bases, V lost 5 bases, and 4 bases had no gene match. The CDR3 bases are TGTGCCAGTAGTTCTCGACAGGGCTACGAGCAGTACGTC. Residues: CASSSRQGYEQYV.

J is TRBJ2-5 and V is TRBV6-2 or TRBV6-3; D possibly corresponds to TRBD2 (7 bases). The V and J ends lost 6 bases and 9 bases respectively, with 17 bases between them. CDR3 length: 13 residues. Germline loops: CDR1 MNHEY, CDR2 SVGEGT. The CDR3 sequence: CASSSQGGESQYF. The CDR3 DNA is TGTGCCAGCAGCTCACAGGGAGGGGAGTCCCAGTACTTC.

In its sample, this clonotype was seen many times. V and J are TRBV29-1 and TRBJ1-3; TRBD1 is a possible D gene (5 bases). The V end lost 4 bases, the J end lost 3 bases, and 10 bases lay between the germline ends. The CDR3 runs to 13 residues. Looked up from germline, CDR1 is SQVTM and CDR2 is ANQGSEA. The CDR3 nucleotides are TGCAGCGTTGCCGCAGGGTATGGAAACACCATATATTTT. It is translated as CSVAAGYGNTIYF.

This clonotype was counted ten times or more. The chain uses TRBV7-2 and TRBJ1-1; D unclear. CDR3 length: 14 residues. Germline CDR1 and CDR2: SGHTA and FQGNSA. V lost 5 bases to trimming and J lost 5 bases, with 15 bases between them. CDR3 loop: CASSAKRGETEAFF. The DNA for the CDR3 is TGTGCCAGCAGCGCTAAGCGGGGAGAGACTGAAGCTTTCTTT.

This clonotype was detected ten times or more. The chain uses TRBV7-8 and TRBJ2-5, with D tentatively TRBD1 or TRBD2 (6 bases each). This CDR3 is 15 amino acids long. Germline values: CDR1 SGHVS, CDR2 FQNEAQ. Trimming took 4 bases from V and 1 from J, leaving 13 bases between them. The CDR3, as DNA: TGTGCCAGCAGCTGGGGGGCGGGGCGCCAAGAGACCCAGTACTTC. As protein: CASSWGAGRQETQYF.

This clonotype has at least ten counts. The junction departs from the called germline gene at one end, perhaps through a read error. The CDR3 here is CASGLPTQVTQYF. CDR3 nucleotides: TGTGCCAGCGGACTACCGACCCAAGTGACCCAGTACTTC. V gene TRBV7-9 combines with J gene TRBJ2-5; possibly TRBD2 for D (6 bases). Germline V gene sequence: CDR1 SEHNR, CDR2 FQNEAQ (reference sequence). The CDR3 is made up of 13 amino acids.

In its sample, this clonotype was seen many times. V gene TRBV7-9 combines with J gene TRBJ2-7, with 9 bases identical to TRBD1. Germline V gives CDR1 SEHNR, CDR2 FQNEAQ (reference sequence). This CDR3 has 12 amino acids. With V trimmed by 5 bases and J by 4 bases, 0 bases remained unmatched. As DNA, the CDR3 is TGTGCCAGCAGCGGACAGGGGTACGAGCAGTACTTC. Its translation is CASSGQGYEQYF.

This clonotype occurred many times. The chain combines TRBV10-3 with TRBJ2-5, with D perhaps being TRBD1 or TRBD2 (6 bases each). Germline V gene lookup returns CDR1 ENHRY and CDR2 SYGVKD. The V and J ends lost 3 bases and 7 bases respectively, with 33 bases between them. This CDR3 region has 20 residues. CDR3 sequence (DNA): TGTGCCATCAGTGACCCAACCACAAGAAAGACGGGGGCCCCCATTGGGACCCAGTACTTC. Protein product: CAISDPTTRKTGAPIGTQYF.

This chain uses TRBV19 with TRBJ1-5; no firm D call. Trimming cost V 4 bases and J 2 bases, with 18 bases left between them. Germline V gene data show CDR1 as LNHDA and CDR2 as SQIVND (reference sequence). The CDR3 spans 17 residues. CDR3 DNA sequence: TGTGCCAGTAGTACCCCCTGGTTGGGTAGGCGCAATCAGCCCCAGCATTTT. Translating gives CASSTPWLGRRNQPQHF. The whole variable domain, filled in from reference TRBV19 and TRBJ1-5, reads DGGITQSPKYLFRKEGQNVTLSCEQNLNHDAMYWYRQDPGQGLRLIYYSQIVNDFQKGDIAEGYSVSREKKESFPLTVTSAQKNPTAFYLCASSTPWLGRRNQPQHFGDGTRLSIL.

This clonotype was recorded many times. V is TRBV5-1 and J is TRBJ2-2; D gene unclear. V was pared by 2 bases and J by 6 bases, with 11 bases between. CDR3 length equals 14 residues. Germline V gene data show CDR1 as SGHRS and CDR2 as YFSETQ. CDR3 sequence reads: CASSFSVSAGELFF. The CDR3, as DNA: TGCGCCAGCAGCTTCTCTGTTAGTGCCGGGGAGCTGTTTTTT.

This clonotype was picked up many times. The chain combines TRBV9 with TRBJ2-6; D is possibly TRBD1 or TRBD2 (6 bases each). The germline gives CDR1 SGDLS, CDR2 YYNGEE. This CDR3 is built from 19 residues. V lost 4 bases and J lost 0, with 20 bases in between. CDR3 DNA sequence: TGTGCCAGCAGCCCTCACCCACAGGGAGGAGGCTCTGGGGCCAACGTCCTGACTTTC. Encoded protein: CASSPHPQGGGSGANVLTF.

This clonotype was picked up many times. The chain uses TRBV4-3 and TRBJ2-3, with D tentatively TRBD2 (5 bases). Per the germline V gene, CDR1 is LGHNA and CDR2 is YSLEER. There are 16 residues in the CDR3. The V gene lost 0 bases and the J gene lost 0 bases, with 10 bases spanning the gap. CDR3 DNA sequence: TGCGCCAGCAGCCAAGATCCCCTAGCTAGCACAGATACGCAGTATTTT. Translating it yields CASSQDPLASTDTQYF.

This clonotype appeared many times. This chain's CDR3 is CSARKGEETQYF. The DNA of the CDR3 is TGCAGTGCTAGGAAGGGGGAAGAGACCCAGTACTTC. The rearrangement joins TRBV20-1 to TRBJ2-5, with D perhaps matching TRBD1 (6 bases). The CDR3 sequence is 12 residues long. CDR1 and CDR2 from the germline V gene are DFQATT and SNEGSKA (reference sequence). Deletions cut 3 bases from V and 3 bases from J, with 8 bases between.

This clonotype was seen a few times. This chain's CDR3 is CASSPRAAEGNTEAFF. For the CDR3, the DNA is TGTGCCAGCAGTCCTCGGGCGGCGGAGGGCAACACTGAAGCTTTCTTT. This sequence joins TRBV27 and TRBJ1-1; D uncertain. CDR3 length: 16 residues. Trimming shortened V by 5 bases and J by 2 bases, and 18 bases separated the two germline ends. Germline values: CDR1 MNHEY, CDR2 SMNVEV (reference sequence).

This clonotype was detected ten times or more. The chain employs TRBV12-3 or TRBV12-4 and TRBJ2-3; 9 nucleotides agree with TRBD1. This CDR3 contains 16 residues. Unmatched junction bases numbered 10, after V lost 5 bases and J lost 4 bases. The CDR3 nucleotides read TGTGCCAGCAGTGTCGGGACAGGGAAAGGTTCAGATACGCAGTATTTT. This translates into CASSVGTGKGSDTQYF.

This clonotype was counted ten times or more. The V and J genes are TRBV5-1 and TRBJ2-1; 11 bases fit TRBD1. CDR1 and CDR2 from the germline V gene are SGHRS and YFSETQ. This CDR3 is 16 amino acids long. V dropped 4 bases and J dropped 5; count of bases not matched to a gene: 8. CDR3: CASSAGQGAFNNEQFF. For the CDR3, the DNA is TGCGCCAGCAGCGCCGGACAGGGGGCGTTCAACAATGAGCAGTTCTTC.

The chain employs TRBV6-5 and TRBJ1-1; tentative D call: TRBD1 (5 bases). V lost 2 bases to trimming and J lost 2 bases, with 9 bases between them. This CDR3 contains 14 residues. Germline lookup yields CDR1 MNHEY and CDR2 SVGAGI. In nucleotides, the CDR3 is TGTGCCAGCAGTTACGGACAACTAAACACTGAAGCTTTCTTT. Amino acid sequence: CASSYGQLNTEAFF.